What follows is one T cell receptor (beta chain) and its context. Its target antigen remains unknown. No much larger clone exists at a distance of one base, and base qualities are not known. Donors were healthy HIV-negative adults with no recently reported acute infections or vaccinations. All donors were Caucasian adults living in Nashville, Tennessee, USA. CD4+ T cells were enriched by magnetic negative selection; naive cells were then positively selected on CD45RA, and the negative fraction formed the memory subset. After blood collection by leukapheresis, PBMCs were isolated using Ficoll-Histopaque density gradient centrifugation and then cryopreserved in the vapor phase of liquid nitrogen. Analytical flow cytometry was used to check the purity and quantity of each magnetically sorted T cell population. Genomic DNA was isolated from each sorted fraction and quantified by UV absorbance on a Nanodrop 2000c.

The sample comes from a study of shared clonotypes between healthy human individuals (dated by TCRdb to between 2020 and 2021). In the study overall: A couple of women and a few men aged 18 to 49 years were included in the cohort. Each donor's leukapheresis produced roughly between roughly 0.85 and 9.5 billion PBMCs. To increase sequencing depth and limit assay-specific biases, different laboratories used diverse techniques to prepare libraries and sequence TCR repertoires. Blood TCR repertoires of five healthy adults were deeply sequenced to estimate repertoire size and the extent of clonotype sharing between individuals. Per donor, three plates each were used for CD4 naive and CD4 memory, two for CD8 naive, and one for CD8 memory. The study at large found these results: Based on pairwise subsampling, the degree of clonotype sharing among donors was expected to be affected by sequencing depth. Sampling was restricted to blood, and TCR repertoires in tissue are likely to differ from TCR repertoires in blood. When a handful of donors were compared, the shared fraction of clonotypes was around 5.1% for naive CD4, 3% to 4% for naive CD8, roughly 2.5% for memory CD4, and roughly 0.4% for memory CD8. Incomplete sequencing was indicated by rarefaction of sorted-subset datasets, despite the large sequencing depth. Naive subsets generally had larger estimated clonotype richness than memory subsets. The genetic and exposure-history diversity represented was limited by the small number of donors. Higher generation probabilities were observed for clonotypes shared by all four sorted-subset donors than for non-shared clonotypes.

Using the deep immunoSEQ assay, multiplex PCR amplified TCR CDR3 regions from genomic DNA. Extracted genomic DNA from each cell subset was distributed evenly across all wells of several immunoSEQ 96-well plates, and each plate was treated as a replicate. Each replicate PCR for sorted subsets received about 200 ng genomic DNA, equal to about 29,000 T cell genomes. The purified libraries were quantified using a Qubit 3.0 fluorometer, sized with a Bioanalyzer 2100, and then quantified again using the KAPA Library Quantification kit. Every immunoSEQ 96-well plate was sequenced on a dedicated single-read 150-cycle Illumina NextSeq 550 flow cell. Per the source publication's procedure: The immunoSEQ output contained only junctional sequences without quality scores, so filtering could not match that applied to full-length reads. To assign V/J genes and CDR3, sequences were annotated against IMGT germline references using PyIR, a Python wrapper for IgBLAST v1.9. Reads with weak V/J assignments (E-value above 1e-6), missing CDR3, stop codons, out-of-frame junctions, or ambiguous translated residues were removed. V3J clonotypes were defined by identical inferred V gene, J gene, and CDR3 amino acid sequence. To compute the percentage overlap between repertoires, the number of shared unique clonotypes was divided by the size of the smaller repertoire. Richness of each repertoire was evaluated using RTK rarefaction, the Chao1 estimator, and Recon v2.1 estimates of unobserved clonotypes. Generation probabilities for all TCRbeta clonotypes obtained by the gDNA method from several donors were computed using OLGA. TCRdb retrieved this table from immuneACCESS and kept in-frame rearrangements only. Not all clones are present; in checked studies, unresolved V genes account for under half, and no reason is known for the remainder. V and J calls and clone size are as listed in that table; D and trimming were resolved from the DNA. In all, the sample holds millions of clones, and approximately 95% of those were seen once. Under 0.45% of the sample is held by the ten biggest clonotypes.

CDR1 and CDR2 were assigned from the germline V gene as SGHTA and FQGNSA. The germline V end is reduced by 0 bases and the J end by 4 bases; junction bases left unmatched: 2. From the cysteine through the phenylalanine, the CDR3 covers 15 amino acids. The retained sequence is limited to the CDR3, 45 bases, with the frame set at the first base. The rearrangement joined TRBV7-2 to TRBJ2-7, and 11 bases in between align with TRBD2. The specimen sequenced was naive CD4+ T cells from PBMCs. The sample's cell subset or site label is to be understood as: CD45RA+ positively selected. The sequence came from a man aged 18 to 30 in good health. Some clones in this sample may be carry-over from other donors' samples. The sequenced DNA is TGTGCCAGCAGCTTAGCGGCTAGCGGGGGGTACGAGCAGTACTTC. Translated, it gives CASSLAASGGYEQYF.